One and the same sample provided the 26 T cell receptor beta chains below, sequenced in a study of blood T cell repertoires in COVID-19. Profiled with immunoSEQ multiplex PCR; TCRdb holds only in-frame clones, not every one. The table includes 39,000 or so clones, over 75% detected once. Sequencing used peripheral blood. All receptors derive from a man in his forties with active or convalescent COVID-19.

The CDR3 spells CASSIGERNTEAFF. DNA for the CDR3: TGTGCCAGTAGTATAGGGGAGAGGAACACTGAAGCTTTCTTT. This rearrangement joins TRBV19 to TRBJ1-1; D call uncertain. V was pared by 1 base and J by 1 base, with 7 bases between. The CDR3 is made up of 14 amino acids. The germline CDR1 and CDR2 sequences are LNHDA and SQIVND (reference sequence).

The chain uses TRBV7-9 and TRBJ2-5, with 15 bases that match TRBD2. V lost 5 bases, J lost 4 bases, and 8 bases stayed unmatched. Germline CDR1 reads SEHNR; CDR2 reads FQNEAQ (reference sequence). There are 17 residues in the CDR3. The CDR3 DNA reads TGTGCCAGCAGCCGGACTAGCGGGGGGGCGGTTGGAGAGACCCAGTACTTC. It yields the protein CASSRTSGGAVGETQYF.

V and J are TRBV5-1 and TRBJ2-7; 10 bases align to TRBD1. Germline lookup yields CDR1 SGHRS and CDR2 YFSETQ. This CDR3 has 14 amino acids. The ends lost 0 bases at V and 6 bases at J; junction bases unmatched: 3. The DNA for the CDR3 is TGCGCCAGCAGCTTGGACGGACAGGGGGGCGAGCAGTACTTC. Amino acid sequence: CASSLDGQGGEQYF.

This sequence joins TRBV11-2 and TRBJ1-1; D might be TRBD1 (6 bases). Looked up from germline, CDR1 is SGHAT and CDR2 is FQNNGV. The length of the CDR3 is 13 residues. Deletions cut 1 base from V and 3 bases from J, with 6 bases between. In DNA form, the CDR3 reads TGTGCCAGCAGCTTAGGACAGGACACTGAAGCTTTCTTT. Translated: CASSLGQDTEAFF.

This chain connects TRBV30 to TRBJ2-5, with a tentative D call TRBD1 (5 bases). CDR1 is GTSNPN and CDR2 is SVGIG in the germline V gene (reference sequence). V was pared by 7 bases and J by 5 bases, with 14 bases between. The CDR3 contains 12 residues. For the CDR3, the DNA is TGTGCCTTCCAGGGCCGCCAGGAGACCCAGTACTTC. It encodes CAFQGRQETQYF.

This clone turned up a few times. The rearrangement links TRBV30 to TRBJ1-5; maybe TRBD1 (5 bases). Trimming removed 0 bases at V and 5 bases at J, with 8 bases between. Per the germline V gene, CDR1 is GTSNPN and CDR2 is SVGIG (reference sequence). The CDR3 length is 13 residues. CDR3 sequence reads: CAWSVQADQPQHF. The DNA for the CDR3 is TGTGCCTGGAGTGTACAGGCGGATCAGCCCCAGCATTTT.

There are a few counts of this clone. The chain uses TRBV7-9 and TRBJ1-6; D is possibly TRBD1 (6 bases). Germline V gene lookup returns CDR1 SEHNR and CDR2 FQNEAQ (reference sequence). V shed 5 bases and J shed 10 bases, with 15 bases lying between them. The CDR3 consists of 14 residues. CDR3 loop: CASSLRGAESPLHF. In DNA, the CDR3 is TGTGCCAGCAGCCTCAGGGGAGCGGAATCACCCCTCCACTTT.

The V and J genes are TRBV14 and TRBJ1-6, with D unclear. The CDR3 spans 13 residues. V shed 0 bases and J shed 13 bases, with 10 bases lying between them. In germline, CDR1 is SGHDN, CDR2 FVKESK. The DNA of the CDR3 is TGTGCCAGCAGCCAAGACCCTCTATCCCCCCTCCACTTT. It translates to CASSQDPLSPLHF.

The chain couples TRBV4-1 to TRBJ1-4; 10 bases match TRBD1. The CDR3 runs to 17 residues. Trimming took 3 bases from V and 7 from J; bases not matched to a gene: 11. Germline V lookup: CDR1 MGHRA, CDR2 YSYEKL. CDR3 in amino acids: CASSQPGRDRGGEKLFF. CDR3 sequence (DNA): TGCGCCAGCAGCCAGCCCGGGAGGGACAGGGGAGGTGAAAAACTGTTTTTT.

This rearrangement joins TRBV19 to TRBJ1-2; 8 bases align to TRBD1. The V segment lost 3 bases and the J segment 4 bases; nucleotides outside the gene matches: 7. This CDR3 region has 15 residues. Germline assignment: CDR1 LNHDA and CDR2 SQIVND (reference sequence). For the CDR3, the DNA is TGTGCCAGTAGTATCTCTTGGACAGGGAGCTATGGCTACACCTTC. Amino acid sequence: CASSISWTGSYGYTF.

This chain uses TRBV4-2 with TRBJ2-1, with 7 bases that match TRBD2. The CDR3 covers 16 residues. V lost 0 bases and J lost 4; bases outside the gene matches: 6. CDR1 is LGHNA, CDR2 YNFKEQ, per germline. The CDR3 sequence: CASSQDRAGEYNEQFF. The CDR3 bases are TGTGCCAGCAGCCAAGATCGGGCGGGGGAGTACAATGAGCAGTTCTTC.

The rearrangement links TRBV7-6 to TRBJ2-3; 8 bases fit TRBD2. V dropped 5 bases and J dropped 5; count of bases not matched to a gene: 15. Per the germline V gene, CDR1 is SGHVS and CDR2 is FNYEAQ. This CDR3 region has 17 residues. Here the CDR3 DNA reads TGTGCCAGCAGCCTCGGAGCCGGCGGGGGGCCGGTAGATACGCAGTATTTT. It translates to CASSLGAGGGPVDTQYF.

This clone was observed once. The chain employs TRBV19 and TRBJ2-2; 9 bases fit TRBD1. V shed 5 bases and J 5 bases; nucleotides not matched to a gene: 3. Germline V lookup: CDR1 LNHDA, CDR2 SQIVND (reference sequence). The CDR3 length is 14 residues. The CDR3 nucleotides read TGTGCCAGTAGTGACAGGGGGGGTACCGGGGAGCTGTTTTTT. It codes for CASSDRGGTGELFF.

This clone was detected once. This chain connects TRBV6-2 or TRBV6-3 to TRBJ2-2; tentative D call: TRBD1 (5 bases). CDR1 and CDR2 from the germline V gene are MNHEY and SVGEGT. Trimming stripped 1 base from V and 7 bases from J, with 7 bases between. This CDR3 region has 13 residues. In DNA form, the CDR3 reads TGTGCCAGCAGTTACTTAAGGGGCGGGGAGCTGTTTTTT. Its translation: CASSYLRGGELFF.

V usage is TRBV9 and J usage is TRBJ2-5; possible D gene TRBD1, 6 bases. CDR3 size: 17 residues. Germline V gene data show CDR1 as SGDLS and CDR2 as YYNGEE. Trimming pared 4 bases from V and 5 bases from J, leaving 24 bases between. The CDR3 DNA reads as TGTGCCAGCAGCAGTGGGGGTAAGGCAGGGGCAGAGGAGACCCAGTACTTC. It is translated as CASSSGGKAGAEETQYF. The full variable domain, with the rest looked up from reference TRBV9 and TRBJ2-5, is DSGVTQTPKHLITATGQRVTLRCSPRSGDLSVYWYQQSLDQGLQFLIQYYNGEERAKGNILERFSAQQFPDLHSELNLSSLELGDSALYFCASSSGGKAGAEETQYFGPGTRLLVL.

On this clone itself: Different DNA sequences within this sample yield the same CDR3. V is TRBV11-2 and J is TRBJ1-1, with 9 bases aligning to TRBD1. The length of the CDR3 is 14 residues. Losses at the gene ends were 5 bases for V and 2 bases for J; bases not matched to a gene: 3. Germline V gene sequence: CDR1 SGHAT, CDR2 FQNNGV. The CDR3 here is CASSPGQGNTEAFF. In nucleotides, the CDR3 is TGTGCCAGCAGCCCGGGACAGGGAAACACTGAAGCTTTCTTT.

CDR3 loop: CASSTDGVSYGYTF. The CDR3 DNA reads TGCGCCAGCAGCACGGACGGGGTTTCCTATGGCTACACCTTC. The chain recombines TRBV4-1 with TRBJ1-2, with D unresolved. CDR1 MGHRA and CDR2 YSYEKL come from the germline V gene. Trimming removed 5 bases at V and 4 bases at J, with 14 bases between. The CDR3 has 14 amino acids.

This clone has a handful of counts. The chain joins TRBV5-1 to TRBJ2-3; 16 positions match TRBD2. Trimming removed 4 bases from V and 5 bases from J; junction bases left unmatched: 1. The CDR3 has 15 amino acids. CDR1 and CDR2 from the germline V gene are SGHRS and YFSETQ. In nucleotides, the CDR3 is TGCGCCAGCAGCGGGACTAGCGGGAGGGGAGATACGCAGTATTTT. Encoded protein: CASSGTSGRGDTQYF.

The chain uses TRBV14 and TRBJ1-1; D is uncertain. CDR3 length: 13 residues. Germline V gene data show CDR1 as SGHDN and CDR2 as FVKESK. The V end lost 4 bases, the J end lost 6 bases, and 12 bases lay between the germline ends. In nucleotides, the CDR3 is TGTGCCAGCAGCCTTAATATGAGGGCTGAAGCTTTCTTT. Its protein product is CASSLNMRAEAFF. The full variable domain, its missing parts supplied by reference TRBV14 and TRBJ1-1, is EAGVTQFPSHSVIEKGQTVTLRCDPISGHDNLYWYRRVMGKEIKFLLHFVKESKQDESGMPNNRFLAERTGGTYSTLKVQPAELEDSGVYFCASSLNMRAEAFFGQGTRLTVV.

The chain couples TRBV19 to TRBJ2-1; D may be TRBD1 (6 bases). Germline lookup yields CDR1 LNHDA and CDR2 SQIVND (reference sequence). V was clipped by 3 bases and J by 4 bases, with 13 bases between them. CDR3 length: 15 amino acids. The CDR3 DNA sequence: TGTGCCAGTAGTATCCAGGGGACAACTTACAATGAGCAGTTCTTC. Translated: CASSIQGTTYNEQFF.

The chain employs TRBV19 and TRBJ1-5; D is undetermined. The CDR3 extends over 14 amino acids. With 2 bases removed from V and 6 bases from J, the gap between germline ends came to 11 bases. CDR1 is LNHDA and CDR2 is SQIVND in the germline V gene (reference sequence). CDR3 residues: CASSIKSGGQPQHF. Written as DNA, the CDR3 is TGTGCCAGTAGTATAAAGTCAGGTGGTCAGCCCCAGCATTTT.

V gene TRBV6-5 combines with J gene TRBJ2-5; D is unclear. The CDR3 has 12 residues. Germline V gene lookup returns CDR1 MNHEY and CDR2 SVGAGI. The V end was cut by 7 bases, the J end by 5 bases, with 11 bases between. CDR3 DNA sequence: TGTGCCAGCACCTCCGGTTTGGAGACCCAGTACTTC. Its protein is CASTSGLETQYF.

This clone appeared once. This sequence joins TRBV4-1 and TRBJ1-4; D unresolved. Germline-derived CDR1 and CDR2 are MGHRA and YSYEKL. The germline V and J ends were trimmed by 4 bases and 4 bases, with 10 bases remaining between them. The CDR3 totals 14 residues. The CDR3 loop reads CASSRGGGNEKLFF. The CDR3 DNA follows: TGCGCCAGCAGCCGGGGAGGAGGTAATGAAAAACTGTTTTTT.

The rearrangement links TRBV10-3 to TRBJ2-1; 10 nucleotides agree with TRBD2. Trimming removed 5 bases from V and 13 bases from J; junction bases left unmatched: 5. The germline CDR1 and CDR2 sequences are ENHRY and SYGVKD. The CDR3 totals 12 residues. The CDR3 reads CAISTTSGEQFF. The DNA for the CDR3 is TGTGCCATCAGTACAACTAGCGGGGAACAGTTCTTC.

The V call is TRBV3-1 (or the pseudogene TRBV3-2), the J call TRBJ2-4; 7 nucleotides align to TRBD2. In germline, CDR1 is LGHDT, CDR2 YNNKEL (reference sequence). J gave up 11 bases and V 0 bases, and 4 bases lay outside the gene matches. This CDR3 is built from 13 residues. The CDR3 DNA sequence: TGTGCCAGCAGCCAAGAGGCGGGAGCGGTTCAGTACTTC. This sequence encodes CASSQEAGAVQYF.

The chain carries TRBV15 and TRBJ2-7; 14 positions agree with TRBD2. V gave up 1 base and J gave up 3 bases; unmatched junction bases: 2. The CDR3 consists of 16 residues. The V gene's germline CDR1 is LNHNV and CDR2 YYDKDF (reference sequence). The CDR3 region has the DNA TGTGCCACCAGCAGAGGGGGGACTAGCGGGAGCTACGAGCAGTACTTC. Its translation is CATSRGGTSGSYEQYF.